Listed below are T cell receptor beta chains from one sample, sequenced in a study of shared clonotypes between healthy human individuals. The method was immunoSEQ multiplex PCR; TCRdb's version includes in-frame clones alone and lacks a portion of them. The repertoire consists of about 2.2 million clones, with about 92% occurring once and the leading ten covering about 1.5%. Source material: naive CD8+ T cells from PBMCs. These receptors all stem from a man younger than 30 in good health. Some clones in this sample may be carry-over from other donors' samples. The CDR3 runs from the conserved cysteine through the conserved F or W. Each record gives: V gene, D gene, clone size, J gene, CDR3 DNA, CDR3 protein. D genes are given only for firm matches. Where a row states a size, it is once, few, many or the class of an expanded clone; other rows omit it.

>TRBV28|-|-|TRBJ1-2
TGTGCCAGCAGTTTAGGCAGGGCGGGCTATGGCTACACCTTC
CASSLGRAGYGYTF
>TRBV7-9|TRBD1|-|TRBJ1-4
TGTGCCAGCAGCAGACAGGGAGTCACTGAAAAACTGTTTTTT
CASSRQGVTEKLFF
>TRBV7-9|TRBD1|-|TRBJ1-4
TGTGCCAGCAGCCGCACAGGGGTCGGTGGAAAACTGTTTTTT
CASSRTGVGGKLFF
>TRBV10-1|-|-|TRBJ2-7
TGCGCCAGCAGTGAGTTCCCTCTCGCCTACGAGCAGTACTTC
CASSEFPLAYEQYF
>TRBV11-1|TRBD2|-|TRBJ2-7
TGTGCCAGCAGCCCGCAGGTGGGGGAGGGCCGGCACGAGCAGTACTTC
CASSPQVGEGRHEQYF
>TRBV27|-|-|TRBJ1-5
TGTGCCAGCGGCAGGGGTCAGCCCCAGCATTTT
CASGRGQPQHF
>TRBV27|-|-|TRBJ2-5
TGTGCCAGCAGATCGACAGGGAGGATTTGGACCCAGTACTTC
CASRSTGRIWTQYF
>TRBV5-4|-|once|TRBJ2-7
TGTGCCAGCAGCTTGCTGGGGGGGCGCTTTTACTACGAGCAGTACTTC
CASSLLGGRFYYEQYF
>TRBV7-8|TRBD2|-|TRBJ2-1
TGTGCCAGCAGCCAGGTGTTGGCGGGAGGGCAAAATGAGCAGTTCTTC
CASSQVLAGGQNEQFF
>TRBV27|-|-|TRBJ2-7
TGTGCCAGCAGTTACGGGCCAGGGGGGTCCTACGAGCAGTACTTC
CASSYGPGGSYEQYF
>TRBV6-4|-|once|TRBJ2-2
TGTGCCAGCATCCAGGGGCACGGCACCGGGGAGCTGTTTTTT
CASIQGHGTGELFF
>TRBV19|-|-|TRBJ1-1
TGTGCCAGTAGTATAGATCTATGGCAGGGCACTGAAGCTTTCTTT
CASSIDLWQGTEAFF
>TRBV6-5|-|-|TRBJ2-7
TGTGCCAGCAGTTACACTAGGACCGGGGACGAGCAGTACTTC
CASSYTRTGDEQYF
>TRBV27|TRBD1|-|TRBJ2-6
TGTGCCAGCAGTCTGGGACAGCGCTCTGGGGCCAACGTCCTGACTTTC
CASSLGQRSGANVLTF
>TRBV6-1|-|-|TRBJ1-6
TGTGCCAGCAGTGAATCGAGGGCAGGGAGTAATTCACCCCTCCACTTT
CASSESRAGSNSPLHF
>TRBV27|-|-|TRBJ2-3
TGTGCCAGCAGTGACAGGACCCCTAGCACAGATACGCAGTATTTT
CASSDRTPSTDTQYF
>TRBV7-9|-|-|TRBJ2-2
TGTGCCAGCAGCCAGTACTCGGGTCTGGGGACCGGGGAGCTGTTTTTT
CASSQYSGLGTGELFF
>TRBV11-2|-|-|TRBJ2-3
TGTGCCAGCAGCACTGGGACGGCCTTAGGCGCAGATACGCAGTATTTT
CASSTGTALGADTQYF
>TRBV7-9|-|-|TRBJ2-3
TGTGCCAGCAGCGTCTCTAGCACAGATACGCAGTATTTT
CASSVSSTDTQYF
>TRBV11-2|-|-|TRBJ1-1
TGTGCCAGCAGCGGAGGGGTGGGTTTGACTGAAGCTTTCTTT
CASSGGVGLTEAFF